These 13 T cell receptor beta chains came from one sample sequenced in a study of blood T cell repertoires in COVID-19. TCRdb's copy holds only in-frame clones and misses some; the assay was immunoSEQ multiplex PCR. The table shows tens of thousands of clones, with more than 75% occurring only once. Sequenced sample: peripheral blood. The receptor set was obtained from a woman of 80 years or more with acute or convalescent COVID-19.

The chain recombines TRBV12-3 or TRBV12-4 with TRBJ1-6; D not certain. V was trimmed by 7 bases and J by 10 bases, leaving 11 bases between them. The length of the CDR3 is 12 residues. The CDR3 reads CASKRAGSPLHF. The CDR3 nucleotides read TGTGCCAGCAAGAGGGCTGGCTCACCCCTCCACTTT.

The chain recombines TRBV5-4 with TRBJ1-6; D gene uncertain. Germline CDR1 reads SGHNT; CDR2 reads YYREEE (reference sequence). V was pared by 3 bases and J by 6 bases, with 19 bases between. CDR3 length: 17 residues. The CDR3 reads CASSSLGGPLVNSPLHF. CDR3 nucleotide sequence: TGTGCCAGCAGCTCCCTTGGAGGGCCCCTAGTTAATTCACCCCTCCACTTT.

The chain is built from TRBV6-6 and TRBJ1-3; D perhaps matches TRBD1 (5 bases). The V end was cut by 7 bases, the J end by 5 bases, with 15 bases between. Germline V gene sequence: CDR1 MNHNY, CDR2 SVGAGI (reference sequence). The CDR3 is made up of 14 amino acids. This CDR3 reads CASTPSGERNTIYF. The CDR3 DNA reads TGTGCCAGCACCCCGTCGGGGGAAAGAAACACCATATATTTT.

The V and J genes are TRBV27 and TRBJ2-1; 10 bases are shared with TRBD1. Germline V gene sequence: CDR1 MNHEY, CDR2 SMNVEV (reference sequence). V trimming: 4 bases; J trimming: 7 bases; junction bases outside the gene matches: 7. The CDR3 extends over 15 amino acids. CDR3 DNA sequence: TGTGCCAGCAGTTCACGGACAGGGGGTATGAATGAGCAGTTCTTC. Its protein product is CASSSRTGGMNEQFF.

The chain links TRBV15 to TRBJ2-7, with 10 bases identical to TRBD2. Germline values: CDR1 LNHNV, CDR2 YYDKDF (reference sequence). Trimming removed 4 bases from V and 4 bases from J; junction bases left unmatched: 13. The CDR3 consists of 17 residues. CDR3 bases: TGTGCCACCAGCAAAATACTCTCTAGCGGGAGTGGGTACGAGCAGTACTTC. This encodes CATSKILSSGSGYEQYF.

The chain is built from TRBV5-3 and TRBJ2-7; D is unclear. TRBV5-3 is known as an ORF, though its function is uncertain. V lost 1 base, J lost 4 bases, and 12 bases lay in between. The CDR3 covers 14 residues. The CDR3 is CARSLSRPGYEQYF. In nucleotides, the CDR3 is TGTGCCAGAAGCTTGAGTCGCCCCGGGTACGAGCAGTACTTC.

The CDR3 is CASSLPGQGALEAFF. The CDR3 DNA reads TGTGCCAGCTCACTGCCGGGACAGGGCGCCCTCGAAGCTTTCTTT. The J gene is TRBJ1-1, the V gene TRBV18, with TRBD1 identical over 9 bases. V trimming: 4 bases; J trimming: 8 bases; junction bases outside the gene matches: 11. This CDR3 has 15 residues. In germline, CDR1 is KGHSH, CDR2 LQKENI.

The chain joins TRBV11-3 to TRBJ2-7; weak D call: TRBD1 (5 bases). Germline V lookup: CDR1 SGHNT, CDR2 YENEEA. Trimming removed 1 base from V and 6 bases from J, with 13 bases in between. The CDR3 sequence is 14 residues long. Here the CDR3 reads CASSLGADSSEQYF. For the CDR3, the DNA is TGTGCCAGCAGCTTAGGGGCTGACAGTTCCGAGCAGTACTTC.

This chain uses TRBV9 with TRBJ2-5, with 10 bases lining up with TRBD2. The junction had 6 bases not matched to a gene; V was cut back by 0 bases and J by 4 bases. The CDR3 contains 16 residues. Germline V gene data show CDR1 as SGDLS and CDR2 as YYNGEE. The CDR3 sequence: CASSVASGGAGETQYF. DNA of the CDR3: TGTGCCAGCAGCGTAGCAAGCGGGGGGGCCGGAGAGACCCAGTACTTC.

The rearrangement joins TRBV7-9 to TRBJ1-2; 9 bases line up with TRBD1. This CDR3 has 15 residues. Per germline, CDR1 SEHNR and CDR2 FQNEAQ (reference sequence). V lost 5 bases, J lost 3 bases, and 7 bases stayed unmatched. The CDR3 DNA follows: TGTGCCAGCAGCCCAGTTGGACAGGGGCACTATGGCTACACCTTC. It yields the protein CASSPVGQGHYGYTF.

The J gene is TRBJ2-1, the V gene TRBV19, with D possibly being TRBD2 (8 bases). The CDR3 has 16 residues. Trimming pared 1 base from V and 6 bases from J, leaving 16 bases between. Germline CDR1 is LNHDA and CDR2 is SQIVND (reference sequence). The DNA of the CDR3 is TGTGCCAGTAGTATAGCGGGAGGGGGCCAGACCAATGAGCAGTTCTTC. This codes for CASSIAGGGQTNEQFF.

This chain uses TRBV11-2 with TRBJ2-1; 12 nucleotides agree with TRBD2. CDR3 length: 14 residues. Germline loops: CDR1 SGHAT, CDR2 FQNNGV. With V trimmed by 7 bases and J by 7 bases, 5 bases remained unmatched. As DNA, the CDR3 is TGTGCCAGCAAAAGGACTAGCGGGGTGAATGAGCAGTTCTTC. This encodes CASKRTSGVNEQFF. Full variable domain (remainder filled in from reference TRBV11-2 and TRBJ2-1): EAGVAQSPRYKIIEKRQSVAFWCNPISGHATLYWYQQILGQGPKLLIQFQNNGVVDDSQLPKDRFSAERLKGVDSTLKIQPAKLEDSAVYLCASKRTSGVNEQFFGPGTRLTVL.

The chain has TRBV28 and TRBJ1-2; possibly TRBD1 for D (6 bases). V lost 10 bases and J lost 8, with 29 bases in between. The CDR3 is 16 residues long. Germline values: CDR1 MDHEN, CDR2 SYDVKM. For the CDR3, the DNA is TGTGCCAACAGCTCACAAGGTGACAGGACCCTCGGGGGCTACACCTTC. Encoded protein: CANSSQGDRTLGGYTF.